Shown below are 23 T cell receptor beta chains from a single sample sequenced in a study of blood T cell repertoires in COVID-19 (dated by TCRdb to about 2020). The library was obtained by the immunoSEQ multiplex PCR assay. The clones in this table, taken by TCRdb from immuneACCESS, are in-frame only. Not every clone is retained; where verified, under half of the shortfall comes from an unresolved V gene, and the cause of the rest is unknown. The sample table shows about 140,000 clones, and around nine tenths are seen once. The leading ten clones occupy 5% of the sample. Sample: peripheral blood. The receptors were gathered from a human donor in a cohort sampled during active COVID-19.

The J gene is TRBJ1-5, the V gene TRBV19; D may be TRBD1 (6 bases). Germline loops: CDR1 LNHDA, CDR2 SQIVND (reference sequence). The CDR3 contains 16 residues. V was cut by 3 bases and J by 4 bases, with 16 bases left in between. CDR3 DNA: TGTGCCAGTAGTATTATCGACAGGAGCCCGAATCAGCCCCAGCATTTT. This translates into CASSIIDRSPNQPQHF. The full variable domain, completed using reference TRBV19 and TRBJ1-5, is DGGITQSPKYLFRKEGQNVTLSCEQNLNHDAMYWYRQDPGQGLRLIYYSQIVNDFQKGDIAEGYSVSREKKESFPLTVTSAQKNPTAFYLCASSIIDRSPNQPQHFGDGTRLSIL.

The chain recombines TRBV2 with TRBJ2-5; the match to TRBD2 covers 8 bases. Germline V gene sequence: CDR1 SNHLY, CDR2 FYNNEI. There are 18 residues in the CDR3. V lost 4 bases, J lost 4 bases, and 17 bases stayed unmatched. This CDR3 reads CASSGTLPPAGVGETQYF. For the CDR3, the DNA is TGTGCCAGCAGTGGCACCTTACCGCCAGCGGGAGTTGGAGAGACCCAGTACTTC.

This sequence joins TRBV5-4 and TRBJ2-7, with 9 positions matching TRBD2. The junction had 3 bases not matched to a gene; V was cut back by 2 bases and J by 0 bases. The CDR3 contains 15 residues. CDR1 and CDR2 from the germline V gene are SGHNT and YYREEE (reference sequence). CDR3 coding DNA: TGTGCCAGCAGCTTAACTAGCGGGTCCTCCTACGAGCAGTACTTC. It specifies CASSLTSGSSYEQYF.

The chain employs TRBV28 and TRBJ2-7; a possible D gene is TRBD1 (6 bases). This CDR3 comprises 16 residues. Germline V gene data show CDR1 as MDHEN and CDR2 as SYDVKM. The V end lost 5 bases, the J end lost 1 base, and 18 bases lay between the germline ends. The CDR3 loop is CASSKQGFYSSYEQYF. The CDR3 nucleotides read TGTGCCAGCAGTAAACAGGGATTCTATTCATCCTACGAGCAGTACTTC. Together with reference TRBV28 and TRBJ2-7, the CDR3 gives the full variable domain: DVKVTQSSRYLVKRTGEKVFLECVQDMDHENMFWYRQDPGLGLRLIYFSYDVKMKEKGDIPEGYSVSREKKERFSLILESASTNQTSMYLCASSKQGFYSSYEQYFGPGTRLTVT.

This chain links TRBV28 with TRBJ1-2; possibly TRBD1 for D (6 bases). Trimming stripped 6 bases from V and 4 bases from J, with 12 bases between. The CDR3 runs to 13 residues. CDR1 is MDHEN and CDR2 is SYDVKM in the germline V gene. The CDR3 spells CASRRSGVYGYTF. The CDR3 DNA reads TGTGCCAGCAGGCGGTCAGGGGTCTATGGCTACACCTTC.

This clone has a handful of counts. The V call is TRBV7-9, the J call TRBJ2-7, with TRBD2 identical over 7 bases. This CDR3 spans 12 amino acids. Trimming took 7 bases from V and 5 from J; bases not matched to a gene: 5. CDR1 and CDR2 from the germline V gene are SEHNR and FQNEAQ (reference sequence). The CDR3 loop reads CASTARGDEQYF. CDR3 nucleotide sequence: TGTGCCAGCACGGCTCGGGGGGACGAGCAGTACTTC. Full variable domain (rest looked up from reference TRBV7-9 and TRBJ2-7): DTGVSQNPRHKITKRGQNVTFRCDPISEHNRLYWYRQTLGQGPEFLTYFQNEAQLEKSRLLSDRFSAERPKGSFSTLEIQRTEQGDSAMYLCASTARGDEQYFGPGTRLTVT.

Regarding this clone: Other DNA sequences in this sample translate to the same CDR3. The chain joins TRBV30 to TRBJ2-7; the D gene is possibly TRBD1 (5 bases). Between the trimmed V and J ends, which lost 0 bases and 4 bases, there was a span of 7 bases. CDR3 size: 12 residues. In germline, CDR1 is GTSNPN, CDR2 SVGIG (reference sequence). DNA of the CDR3: TGTGCCTGGAGTGTAGGGGTTTACGAGCAGTACTTC. It encodes CAWSVGVYEQYF.

This clone was seen more than once but under ten times. The rearrangement uses TRBV2 and TRBJ1-2; D not certain. Between the trimmed V and J ends, which lost 4 bases and 0 bases, there was a span of 12 bases. Germline CDR1 reads SNHLY; CDR2 reads FYNNEI. CDR3 length: 15 residues. CDR3 in amino acids: CASSGTRLANYGYTF. CDR3 DNA: TGTGCCAGCAGTGGGACTCGATTAGCTAACTATGGCTACACCTTC.

This chain joins TRBV3-1 (or the pseudogene TRBV3-2) and TRBJ2-2; D remains ambiguous. CDR1 and CDR2 from the germline V gene are LGHDT and YNNKEL (reference sequence). V shed 3 bases and J shed 5 bases, with 7 bases lying between them. CDR3 size: 13 residues. This CDR3 is CASSHAATGELFF. The CDR3 DNA reads TGTGCCAGCAGCCATGCGGCAACCGGGGAGCTGTTTTTT.

The chain recombines TRBV5-1 with TRBJ2-1, with TRBD2 identical over 13 bases. The length of the CDR3 is 16 residues. With 0 bases clipped from V and 4 bases from J, the junction kept 1 base outside the gene matches. Germline lookup yields CDR1 SGHRS and CDR2 YFSETQ. The CDR3 DNA is TGCGCCAGCAGCTTGGGGGGACTAGCGGGGTACAATGAGCAGTTCTTC. Its translation: CASSLGGLAGYNEQFF.

This clone was seen a single time. The chain couples TRBV5-1 to TRBJ2-3, with 9 nucleotides matching TRBD1. V shed 4 bases, J shed 5 bases, and the junction held 5 bases outside the gene matches. Germline V gene lookup returns CDR1 SGHRS and CDR2 YFSETQ. This CDR3 is 14 amino acids long. CDR3 sequence (DNA): TGCGCCAGCAGCGCCGGGACAGGGAGAGATACGCAGTATTTT. It specifies CASSAGTGRDTQYF.

The chain carries TRBV30 and TRBJ1-2, with 10 nucleotides matching TRBD1. The V and J ends lost 4 bases and 8 bases, in that order; junction bases with no gene match: 10. Germline V lookup: CDR1 GTSNPN, CDR2 SVGIG (reference sequence). The CDR3 has 14 residues. This CDR3 reads CAWTRDRGSRGYTF. The CDR3, as DNA: TGTGCCTGGACCCGGGACAGGGGCTCTCGGGGCTACACCTTC.

The chain recombines TRBV3-1 (or the pseudogene TRBV3-2) with TRBJ2-7, with 11 bases lining up with TRBD2. V shed 4 bases, J shed 6 bases, and the junction held 11 bases outside the gene matches. The CDR3 contains 16 residues. Germline lookup yields CDR1 LGHDT and CDR2 YNNKEL (reference sequence). The CDR3 loop reads CASSPTVGLAVFEQYF. Here the CDR3 DNA reads TGTGCCAGCAGCCCAACGGTGGGACTAGCGGTCTTCGAGCAGTACTTC.

The chain is built from TRBV5-1 and TRBJ2-5; TRBD1 matches at 9 bases. The V and J ends lost 2 bases and 1 base, in that order; junction bases with no gene match: 9. CDR3 length: 17 residues. The germline CDR1 and CDR2 sequences are SGHRS and YFSETQ. The CDR3: CASSLGAGQGGQETQYF. CDR3 nucleotides: TGCGCCAGCAGCTTAGGGGCGGGACAGGGAGGCCAAGAGACCCAGTACTTC.

V gene TRBV2 combines with J gene TRBJ2-7, with D possibly matching TRBD1 (6 bases). The V gene's germline CDR1 is SNHLY and CDR2 FYNNEI. V dropped 1 base and J dropped 0 bases, with 10 bases sitting between them. The CDR3 consists of 15 residues. CDR3 sequence reads: CASSEEAGASYEQYF. Written as DNA, the CDR3 is TGTGCCAGCAGTGAAGAGGCAGGGGCCTCCTACGAGCAGTACTTC.

This chain uses TRBV7-8 with TRBJ2-5; TRBD1 matches at 9 bases. CDR3 length: 14 amino acids. V lost 6 bases, J lost 5 bases, and 7 bases stayed unmatched. CDR1 and CDR2 (germline): SGHVS, FQNEAQ. The CDR3 region has the DNA TGTGCCAGCAGTACAACAGGGGGCGGGGAGACCCAGTACTTC. Its protein is CASSTTGGGETQYF.

V is TRBV5-4 and J is TRBJ1-3; 7 nucleotides match TRBD1. V shed 2 bases and J 4 bases; nucleotides not matched to a gene: 6. The CDR3 contains 15 residues. Germline values: CDR1 SGHNT, CDR2 YYREEE (reference sequence). CDR3 in amino acids: CASSLDRARGNTIYF. The CDR3 bases are TGTGCCAGCAGCTTAGACAGGGCGAGGGGAAACACCATATATTTT.

This chain uses TRBV18 with TRBJ2-5; possibly TRBD2 for D (5 bases). Germline V lookup: CDR1 KGHSH, CDR2 LQKENI. The CDR3 is 14 amino acids. The germline V and J ends were trimmed by 5 bases and 1 base, with 11 bases remaining between them. CDR3: CASSNRGLQETQYF. The CDR3 DNA is TGTGCCAGCTCAAACAGAGGACTCCAAGAGACCCAGTACTTC.

CDR3 DNA: TGTGCCAGCAGCTTTAGCGGCCGGGAGACCCAGTACTTC. Its protein is CASSFSGRETQYF. The gene calls are TRBV11-2 and TRBJ2-5, with D possibly TRBD2 on 6 matching bases. V lost 3 bases to trimming and J lost 5 bases, with 10 bases between them. The CDR3 spans 13 residues. From germline, CDR1 is SGHAT and CDR2 FQNNGV.

This rearrangement joins TRBV12-3 or TRBV12-4 to TRBJ1-2, with D possibly TRBD1 on 5 matching bases. The CDR3 has 13 residues. V lost 8 bases and J 8 bases, leaving 18 bases between the germline ends. CDR3 protein: CASSQVQGGGYTF. The CDR3 DNA follows: TGTGCCAGCTCCCAAGTCCAGGGAGGGGGCTACACCTTC.

V is TRBV11-2 and J is TRBJ1-2; 10 positions match TRBD1. This CDR3 contains 16 residues. With 0 bases clipped from V and 8 bases from J, the junction kept 9 bases outside the gene matches. CDR1 and CDR2 from the germline V gene are SGHAT and FQNNGV. The CDR3 nucleotides read TGTGCCAGCAGCTTAGATAGGTTTGGGACAGGGGTCGGCTACACCTTC. Translated, it gives CASSLDRFGTGVGYTF.

In DNA, the CDR3 is TGTGCCAGCAGCCAGATGGGGGGGGGCAGGGATGGCTACACCTTC. It yields the protein CASSQMGGGRDGYTF. The rearrangement links TRBV7-2 to TRBJ1-2, with TRBD1 as a possible D gene (6 bases). CDR3 size: 15 residues. Germline V lookup: CDR1 SGHTA, CDR2 FQGNSA. V was cut by 5 bases and J by 6 bases, with 19 bases left in between.

The V gene is TRBV18, the J gene TRBJ2-5, with TRBD1 identical over 8 bases. V was clipped by 0 bases and J by 5 bases; unmatched bases: 11. From germline, CDR1 is KGHSH and CDR2 LQKENI. The CDR3 totals 17 residues. Written as DNA, the CDR3 is TGTGCCAGCTCACCACCGGAAACAGGGGGGTCAGGGGAGACCCAGTACTTC. Translation gives CASSPPETGGSGETQYF.